This TCR beta chain was recorded in a study of shared clonotypes between healthy human individuals. For the study at large: The study used three CD4 naive, three CD4 memory, two CD8 naive and one CD8 memory plate per donor. General study points: When naive CD4 clonotypes were compared across a few donors, about 4.8% were shared.

The donor population consisted of healthy HIV-negative adults with no recent acute infections or vaccinations. Clones were sequenced by immunoSEQ multiplex PCR, and TCRdb holds only the in-frame ones, with some missing. The sample shows over a million clones, approximately 97% of them seen only once. With regard to this clone: Its antigen is unknown.

Germline CDR1 SGHDT, CDR2 YYEEEE. This CDR3 comprises 15 residues. V lost 3 bases to trimming and J lost 1 base, with 14 bases between them. The TCR sequence derives from a man aged 25-45 years in good health. J is TRBJ2-7 and V is TRBV5-6; a possible D gene is TRBD1 (6 bases). Sequenced material: naive CD4+ T cells sorted from blood. Documented subset: CD45RA+ positively selected. As DNA, the CDR3 is TGTGCCAGCAGCTCCGGGGACATCCAATCCTACGAGCAGTACTTC. Its protein is CASSSGDIQSYEQYF.